Shown below are 15 T cell receptor beta chains from a single sample sequenced in a study of T cell repertoires in cytomegalovirus infection. One entry per CDR3 protein, called by TCRdb with MiXCR from the reads. Counted here are some 400,000 distinct CDR3 sequences, roughly 20% occurring once; the ten biggest clones make up approximately 8%. The sequenced sample was PBMCs. The receptors derive from a human donor in good health (CMV status not recorded). Some clones in this sample may be carry-over from other donors' samples.

The chain combines TRBV7-9 with TRBJ2-5; D gene ambiguous. Germline CDR1 and CDR2: SEHNR and FQNEAQ (reference sequence). The CDR3 is 12 amino acids. The germline V and J ends were trimmed by 6 bases and 3 bases, with 8 bases remaining between them. CDR3 bases: TGTGCCAGCAGGAGCCCCAAAGAGACCCAGTACTTC. Translated, it gives CASRSPKETQYF. Full variable domain (missing parts from reference TRBV7-9 and TRBJ2-5): DTGVSQNPRHKITKRGQNVTFRCDPISEHNRLYWYRQTLGQGPEFLTYFQNEAQLEKSRLLSDRFSAERPKGSFSTLEIQRTEQGDSAMYLCASRSPKETQYFGPGTRLLVL.

In its sample, this clonotype was seen a few times. The rearrangement links TRBV19 to TRBJ1-2; TRBD1 matches at 10 bases. CDR1 is LNHDA and CDR2 is SQIVND in the germline V gene (reference sequence). V was pared by 5 bases and J by 8 bases, with 5 bases of the junction left unmatched. The CDR3 sequence is 13 residues long. CDR3 DNA: TGTGCCAGTAGTCCGCGACAGGGGGCCGGCTACACCTTC. It is translated as CASSPRQGAGYTF.

This rearrangement joins TRBV20-1 to TRBJ2-3; 9 bases map to TRBD2. The CDR3 extends over 18 amino acids. Trimming took 7 bases from V and 4 from J; bases not matched to a gene: 21. Germline lookup yields CDR1 DFQATT and CDR2 SNEGSKA (reference sequence). CDR3 sequence: CSVRGGGGRAGIPDTQYF. CDR3 nucleotides: TGCAGTGTCAGGGGGGGCGGCGGGAGGGCCGGAATCCCAGATACGCAGTATTTT.

The gene calls are TRBV5-4 and TRBJ2-1; 7 nucleotides align to TRBD1. The J segment lost 7 bases and the V segment lost 0 bases, leaving 10 bases of the junction unmatched. Germline V gene lookup returns CDR1 SGHNT and CDR2 YYREEE (reference sequence). The CDR3 spans 16 residues. The CDR3 is CASSLANMRGQNEQFF. In DNA, the CDR3 is TGTGCCAGCAGCTTGGCCAATATGAGGGGGCAGAATGAGCAGTTCTTC.

J is TRBJ2-3 and V is TRBV27, with 12 bases fitting TRBD2. V trimming: 5 bases; J trimming: 1 base; junction bases outside the gene matches: 4. Germline CDR1 is MNHEY and CDR2 is SMNVEV (reference sequence). The length of the CDR3 is 16 residues. The CDR3 DNA reads as TGTGCCAGCAGTCTCTGGACTAGCGGGGGCACAGATACGCAGTATTTT. It encodes CASSLWTSGGTDTQYF.

This clonotype has more than one count but fewer than ten. The chain joins TRBV15 to TRBJ2-7; perhaps TRBD1 as D (6 bases). The CDR3 loop spans 16 amino acids. Trimming took 1 base from V and 6 from J, leaving 19 bases between them. Germline values: CDR1 LNHNV, CDR2 YYDKDF (reference sequence). CDR3 nucleotides: TGTGCCACCAGCAGAGGCGCGTCAGGGGTGTCAGGCGAGCAGTACTTC. It translates to CATSRGASGVSGEQYF.

This clonotype was picked up many times. The chain is built from TRBV19 and TRBJ1-1; D is ambiguous. The CDR3 totals 15 residues. V gave up 0 bases and J gave up 4 bases, with 12 bases separating them. Germline CDR1 and CDR2: LNHDA and SQIVND (reference sequence). The CDR3 DNA is TGTGCCAGTAGTATAGATCCGTTTTCGGCCACTGAAGCTTTCTTT. Residues: CASSIDPFSATEAFF.

This clonotype was recorded many times. The chain is built from TRBV7-9 and TRBJ1-6; D is unresolved. The ends were cut back, 5 bases at V and 6 bases at J, with 14 bases in the middle. Germline V gene lookup returns CDR1 SEHNR and CDR2 FQNEAQ (reference sequence). The CDR3 is 15 amino acids. CDR3 residues: CASSPVLSRNSPLHF. CDR3 coding DNA: TGTGCCAGCAGCCCCGTGCTGTCCCGTAATTCACCCCTCCACTTT.

This clonotype was counted only a few times. This rearrangement joins TRBV7-6 to TRBJ2-5; 10 bases line up with TRBD2. The V segment lost 3 bases and the J segment 4 bases; nucleotides outside the gene matches: 11. Germline CDR1 SGHVS, CDR2 FNYEAQ. The CDR3 sequence is 17 residues long. The DNA of the CDR3 is TGTGCCAGCAGCTTCGGTGGTCCTAGCGGGGGACGAGAGACCCAGTACTTC. It translates to CASSFGGPSGGRETQYF.

J is TRBJ1-5 and V is TRBV6-6; D is uncertain. CDR1 and CDR2 (germline): MNHNY, SVGAGI (reference sequence). Trimming removed 8 bases from V and 0 bases from J, with 8 bases in between. The CDR3 has 13 amino acids. The CDR3 DNA reads as TGTGCCAGCCGGATTCATAGCAATCAGCCCCAGCATTTT. It is translated as CASRIHSNQPQHF.

This clonotype was found a few times. The chain employs TRBV6-2 or TRBV6-3 and TRBJ2-7, with D maybe TRBD2 (6 bases). The germline CDR1 and CDR2 sequences are MNHEY and SVGEGT. The length of the CDR3 is 15 residues. V was pared by 3 bases and J by 2 bases, with 14 bases between. For the CDR3, the DNA is TGTGCCAGCAGTTATTTCGGGGGATCGGCCTACGAGCAGTACTTC. Amino acids: CASSYFGGSAYEQYF.

The V and J genes are TRBV10-3 and TRBJ2-1, with TRBD2 matching over 10 bases. V was clipped by 5 bases and J by 7 bases; unmatched bases: 8. The CDR3 length is 15 residues. CDR1 is ENHRY, CDR2 SYGVKD, per germline. The CDR3 loop reads CAISKAGGPGNEQFF. CDR3 DNA: TGTGCCATCAGTAAAGCGGGAGGGCCGGGGAATGAGCAGTTCTTC.

This clonotype was seen a few times. The V and J genes are TRBV11-2 and TRBJ2-4, with 10 bases that match TRBD2. Germline-derived CDR1 and CDR2 are SGHAT and FQNNGV. This CDR3 is 16 amino acids long. The ends lost 6 bases at V and 8 bases at J; junction bases unmatched: 13. The CDR3 reads CASREREGLMGDIQYF. The CDR3 DNA reads as TGTGCCAGCAGAGAGCGGGAGGGCCTCATGGGGGACATTCAGTACTTC. Supplemented by reference TRBV11-2 and TRBJ2-4, the full variable domain reads EAGVAQSPRYKIIEKRQSVAFWCNPISGHATLYWYQQILGQGPKLLIQFQNNGVVDDSQLPKDRFSAERLKGVDSTLKIQPAKLEDSAVYLCASREREGLMGDIQYFGAGTRLSVL.

This clonotype was picked up many times. The chain uses TRBV7-2 and TRBJ1-1; D is possibly TRBD1 (5 bases). Per the germline V gene, CDR1 is SGHTA and CDR2 is FQGNSA. Trimming cost V 1 base and J 3 bases, with 9 bases left between them. There are 14 residues in the CDR3. The CDR3 DNA sequence: TGTGCCAGCAGCTTAGGAGGGGTGCACACTGAAGCTTTCTTT. Translation: CASSLGGVHTEAFF.

The V gene is TRBV4-2, the J gene TRBJ1-5; no firm D call. Trimming shortened V by 0 bases and J by 4 bases, and 10 bases separated the two germline ends. This CDR3 has 15 residues. Germline V gives CDR1 LGHNA, CDR2 YNFKEQ. The CDR3 is CASSQEGKGNQPQHF. CDR3 bases: TGTGCCAGCAGCCAAGAAGGTAAGGGTAATCAGCCCCAGCATTTT.